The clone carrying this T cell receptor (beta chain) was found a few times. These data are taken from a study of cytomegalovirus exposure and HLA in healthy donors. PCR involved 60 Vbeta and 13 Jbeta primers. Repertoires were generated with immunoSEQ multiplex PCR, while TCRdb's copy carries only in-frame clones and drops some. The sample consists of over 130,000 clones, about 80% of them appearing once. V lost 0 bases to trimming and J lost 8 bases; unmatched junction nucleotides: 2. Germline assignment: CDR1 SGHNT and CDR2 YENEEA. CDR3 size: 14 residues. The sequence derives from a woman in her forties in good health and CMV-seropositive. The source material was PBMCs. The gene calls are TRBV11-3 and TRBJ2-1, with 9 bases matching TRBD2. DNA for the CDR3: TGTGCCAGCAGCTTAGAAGGGACTAGCCATGAGCAGTTCTTC. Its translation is CASSLEGTSHEQFF.